One T cell receptor beta chain is described in this entry. This specimen comes from a study of PD-L1 blockade in urothelial cancer. Whole-study context: From 0 to 3 prior chemotherapy regimens had been given to the patients. Median T cell yield from blood was roughly 150,000. Blood was evaluated 3 weeks (second dose) and 6 weeks after therapy began.

V dropped 4 bases and J dropped 6 bases, with 7 bases sitting between them. Per germline, CDR1 SQVTM and CDR2 ANQGSEA. The CDR3 runs to 11 residues. The time point was: peripheral blood 6 weeks after treatment start. Sequencing used immunoSEQ multiplex PCR; TCRdb keeps in-frame clones, though not all of them. This repertoire shows about 46,000 clones, roughly 88% found once; its top ten account for more than 1.5%. This material consisted of PBMCs, taken around atezolizumab (anti-PD-L1) treatment. The chain links TRBV29-1 to TRBJ2-4, with D unresolved. This TCR was sampled from a man between 45 and 60 years old with urothelial cancer. The CDR3: CSVVLLNIQYF. CDR3 in DNA: TGCAGCGTTGTATTGTTAAACATTCAGTACTTC.